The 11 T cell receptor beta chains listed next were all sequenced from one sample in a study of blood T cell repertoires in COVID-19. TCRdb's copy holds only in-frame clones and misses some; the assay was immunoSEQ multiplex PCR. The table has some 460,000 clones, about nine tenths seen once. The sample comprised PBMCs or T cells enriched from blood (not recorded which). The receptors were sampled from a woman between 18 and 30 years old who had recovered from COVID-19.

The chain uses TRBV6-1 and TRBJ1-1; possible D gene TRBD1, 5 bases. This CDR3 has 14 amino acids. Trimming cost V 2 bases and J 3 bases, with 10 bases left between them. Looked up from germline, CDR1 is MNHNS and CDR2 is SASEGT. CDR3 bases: TGTGCCAGCAGTGAATATGGCAGGGACACTGAAGCTTTCTTT. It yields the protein CASSEYGRDTEAFF.

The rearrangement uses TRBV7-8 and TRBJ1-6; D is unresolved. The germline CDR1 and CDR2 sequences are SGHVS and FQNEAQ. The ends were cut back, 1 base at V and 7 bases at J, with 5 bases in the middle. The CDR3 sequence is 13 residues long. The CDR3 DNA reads TGTGCCAGCAGCTTAGACGGGAATTCACCCCTCCACTTT. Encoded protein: CASSLDGNSPLHF.

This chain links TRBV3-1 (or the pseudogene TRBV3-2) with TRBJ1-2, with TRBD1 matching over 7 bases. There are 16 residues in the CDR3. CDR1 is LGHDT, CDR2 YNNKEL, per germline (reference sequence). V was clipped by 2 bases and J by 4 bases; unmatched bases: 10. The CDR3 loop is CASSQPSLRGLYGYTF. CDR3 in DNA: TGTGCCAGCAGCCAACCGTCCTTAAGGGGGCTCTATGGCTACACCTTC.

In DNA form, the CDR3 reads TGTGCCAGCAGCCCAGGGGGTGGCAATCAGCCCCAGCATTTT. It codes for CASSPGGGNQPQHF. The rearrangement links TRBV11-2 to TRBJ1-5, with TRBD1 identical over 7 bases. Germline lookup yields CDR1 SGHAT and CDR2 FQNNGV. The CDR3 spans 14 residues. Trimming cost V 5 bases and J 2 bases; bases outside gene matches: 3.

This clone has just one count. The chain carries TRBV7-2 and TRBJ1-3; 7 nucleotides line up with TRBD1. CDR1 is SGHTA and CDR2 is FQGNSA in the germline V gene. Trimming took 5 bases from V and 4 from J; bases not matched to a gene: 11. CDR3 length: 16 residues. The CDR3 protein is CASSPGQVEAGNTIYF. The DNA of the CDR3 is TGTGCCAGCAGCCCCGGACAGGTGGAAGCAGGAAACACCATATATTTT.

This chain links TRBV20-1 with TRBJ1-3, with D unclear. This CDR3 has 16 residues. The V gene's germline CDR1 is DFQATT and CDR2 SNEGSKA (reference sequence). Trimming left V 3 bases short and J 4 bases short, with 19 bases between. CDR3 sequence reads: CSASQSGEAWGNTIYF. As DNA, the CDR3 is TGCAGTGCTAGTCAGTCCGGGGAAGCCTGGGGAAACACCATATATTTT.

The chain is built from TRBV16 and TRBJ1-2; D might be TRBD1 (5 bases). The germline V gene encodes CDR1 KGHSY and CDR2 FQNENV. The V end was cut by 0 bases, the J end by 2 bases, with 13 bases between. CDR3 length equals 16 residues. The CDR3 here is CASSQSSLGGNYGYTF. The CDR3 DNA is TGTGCCAGCAGCCAATCATCGCTTGGGGGGAACTATGGCTACACCTTC.

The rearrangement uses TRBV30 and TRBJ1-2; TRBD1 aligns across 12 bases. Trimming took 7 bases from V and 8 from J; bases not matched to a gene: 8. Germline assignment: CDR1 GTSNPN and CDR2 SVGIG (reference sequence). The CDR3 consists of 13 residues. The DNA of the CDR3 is TGTGCCTATCAGGGACAGGGGGCGGGCGGCTACACCTTC. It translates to CAYQGQGAGGYTF. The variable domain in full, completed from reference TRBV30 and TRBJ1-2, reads SQTIHQWPATLVQPVGSPLSLECTVEGTSNPNLYWYRQAAGRGLQLLFYSVGIGQISSEVPQNLSASRPQDRQFILSSKKLLLSDSGFYLCAYQGQGAGGYTFGSGTRLTVV.

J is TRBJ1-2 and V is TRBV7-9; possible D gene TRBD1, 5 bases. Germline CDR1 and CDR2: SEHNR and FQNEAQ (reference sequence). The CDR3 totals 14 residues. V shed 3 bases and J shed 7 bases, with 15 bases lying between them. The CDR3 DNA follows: TGTGCCAGCAGCTTCTCCCTGGGGCGGGGTGGCTACACCTTC. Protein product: CASSFSLGRGGYTF.

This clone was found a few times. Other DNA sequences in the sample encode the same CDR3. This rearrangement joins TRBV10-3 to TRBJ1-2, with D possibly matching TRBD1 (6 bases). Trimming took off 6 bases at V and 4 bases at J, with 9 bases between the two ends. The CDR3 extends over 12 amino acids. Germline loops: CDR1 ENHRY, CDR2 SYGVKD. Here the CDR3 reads CAISEGGYGYTF. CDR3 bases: TGTGCCATCAGCGAAGGGGGCTATGGCTACACCTTC.

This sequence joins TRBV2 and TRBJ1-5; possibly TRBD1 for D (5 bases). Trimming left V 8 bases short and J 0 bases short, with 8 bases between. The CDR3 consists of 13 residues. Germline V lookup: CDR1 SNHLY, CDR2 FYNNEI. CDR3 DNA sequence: TGTGCCAGCCACAGGCTTAGCAATCAGCCCCAGCATTTT. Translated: CASHRLSNQPQHF.